A single T cell receptor beta chain is shown here with its context. This clone's antigen is unknown. No much larger clonotype is one base removed from it; base qualities were not supplied. This entry comes from a study of cytomegalovirus exposure and HLA in healthy donors (dated by TCRdb to 2016 to 2017). The study in broad terms: According to an earlier analysis of several hundred of the donors, about 179 million T cells yielded roughly 100 million unique TCR beta sequences and approximately 280 Gb of sequence data. An early release covering about 600 HLA-typed donors comprised about 310 gigabases of sequencing data and about 90 million unique TCR sequences. Of the roughly 400 genotyped donors, 81% fell in the genetic ancestry cluster associated with self-reported Caucasian donors. The study aimed to test whether signatures of past pathogen exposure could be identified by cataloging public T cell receptors. The study used immunosequencing to profile the T cell repertoires of around 600 subjects and linked those repertoires to cytomegalovirus serostatus. In addition to the first cohort of hundreds of subjects, a separate validation cohort of approximately 120 different subjects was used. To predict cytomegalovirus infection status, the study brought together high-throughput TCR immunosequencing, statistical association of individual TCRs with disease status, and machine learning. To study patterns of TCR occurrence, a later analysis re-analyzed previously published TCR beta repertoires from 550 to 800 donors and added high-resolution HLA genotyping. In the later analysis, no new phenotypic data were used to find candidate immune exposures; instead, reliance was placed on TCR beta sequences and their occurrence across donors. To decide whether each TCR beta V gene segment behaved as functional or pseudogenic, an earlier analysis of 587 of the donors relied on high-throughput TCR beta sequencing. Donor age, sex, ethnicity and CMV serostatus were collected together with the repertoire data. In a later genetic analysis, genome-wide SNP genotypes for 398 of the 666 donors were used, and that subset was treated as a discovery cohort. All discovery cohort repertoires had been generated using a single sequencing platform. HLA typing covered class I and class II loci at four-digit resolution. Typing coverage differed by locus: A, B, C, DRB1 and DQB1 were typed in about 629-640 donors, DQA1 in 500 to 550, DPA1 in nearly 610, and DPB1 in roughly 470. Roughly five DR-DQ haplotypes were treated as single units for association and clustering because of strong linkage in the cohort. On average, roughly 240,000 unique TCR beta nucleotide sequences were sequenced per donor among 398 genotyped donors of the cohort, with 15% to 20% of those sequences being non-productive.

The cohort comprised some 700 healthy bone marrow donors. At the time of sampling, every cohort member was nominally healthy, though immune exposures that went unrecorded were likely present. The donor was CMV seronegative and was included in the group of several hundred seronegative cohort members. Each donor provided a peripheral blood sample, and peripheral blood mononuclear cells were used for TCR beta sequencing. The Qiagen DNeasy Blood Extraction Kit was used to extract genomic DNA from the blood cell samples. What the authors observed across the whole study: At a false discovery rate of 0.05, a later analysis linked 16,951 TCR beta sequences to specific HLA alleles. In a later analysis, several top co-occurrence clusters were reported to appear linked to parvovirus B19, influenza, CMV and Epstein-Barr virus. The authors suggested that the approach could potentially be generalized to other disease states and immunological phenotypes. Assigning TCR associations to individual alleles was difficult when HLA alleles, especially DR and DQ, strongly co-occurred. In a later analysis, the rate of TCR association differed among HLA loci, with DRB1 alleles having the most associated TCRs and HLA-C alleles having the fewest. Correlated functional status among segregating V segments might reflect linkage disequilibrium, but an unknown experimental factor could not be ruled out. A further reported finding was that TCR beta sequences accurately predicted the HLA-A and HLA-B alleles for most subjects in the first cohort. V-gene and J-gene trimming of TCR beta chains was associated with a missense DCLRE1C variant in a later genetic analysis, and the association was replicated in an independent cohort. In the study, approximately 160 TCR beta chains were listed as associated with cytomegalovirus. This cohort had only TCR beta chains sequenced, and the lack of alpha or paired-chain data limited which features could be detected. Three of the identified cytomegalovirus-associated TCR beta chains were confirmed in vitro to be specific for cytomegalovirus antigens. Because some donors lacked HLA typing at each locus, the association tests relied only on the typed subset. Presence/absence analyses assumed roughly uniform sequencing depth across donors, an assumption that may not hold. Some IMGT-functional V segments, including TRBV6-2 and TRBV6-3, could not be told apart with the 87-base-pair reads, so those segments were excluded. While some public TCRs were present in many individuals, most TCR sequences turned up only very rarely across donors. In a later analysis, HLA-associated TCR beta chains showed more clonal expansion and lower generation probabilities than non-associated chains that were equally common. The earlier analysis of around 600 of the donors excluded roughly 17 rarely observed V segments, including chromosome 9 orphons, because counts were too low. In an earlier analysis of roughly 500 of the donors, most TCR beta V segments appeared in productive rearrangements about 87% or about 30% of the time, broadly matching IMGT annotations. Cytomegalovirus status was reported to be diagnosed by the classifier with high specificity and sensitivity in both the original and validation cohorts. A later genetic analysis reported fewer N-insertions in productive TCRs among donors in an Asian-associated ancestry cluster than the approximately 700-donor mean. In a later analysis, most CMV-associated TCR beta chains were found to appear HLA-restricted, with HLA associations seemingly driven largely by CMV exposure. Immune exposure information for the cohort was limited to CMV serostatus. The sequencing pipeline was judged likely to have produced a cluster of highly shared sequence variants as a technical artifact.

Library preparation was by the immunoSEQ multiplex PCR assay. The multiplex PCR relied on a mix of 60 forward primers for TCR Vbeta segments and 13 reverse primers for TCR Jbeta segments. A multiplex PCR assay on genomic DNA amplified the CDR3 region of rearranged TCR beta genes. The Illumina HiSeq System was used to sequence the amplified TCR beta libraries as 87-base-pair reads. As for how the authors treated the data: A later analysis counted 65 million to 90 million unique TCR beta chains across the 640 or so repertoires, and about 10 million of these chains were shared by at least two donors. To remove PCR and sequencing errors, raw reads were error-corrected and collapsed into unique sequences using a nearest-neighbor algorithm that merged closely related sequences. To assign V, D and J gene segments, CDR3 sequences were aligned to IMGT reference sequences. Each retained sequence needed at least a six-nucleotide match to both a V gene segment and a J gene segment. Rearrangements were called productive when the CDR3 lacked stop codons and stayed in frame with V and J; all others were non-productive. Following IMGT convention, CDR3 was defined as the stretch from the second conserved V-encoded cysteine up to the conserved J-encoded phenylalanine. The earlier analysis of 500 to 600 of the donors excluded sequences that lacked an unambiguous match to a single V gene segment. In an earlier analysis of some 590 of the donors, a V segment was called functional when productive rearrangements were above 56.7%, and segregating when the standard deviation between donors exceeded 5%. A statistical classification framework was developed to diagnose cytomegalovirus status using the catalog of TCR beta chain sequences. In a later analysis, V and J genes were assigned by comparing TCR nucleotide sequences against IMGT/GENE-DB human TR gene sequences. Using the TCRdist pipeline, a later analysis assigned CDR3 sequences along with most-parsimonious VDJ recombination scenarios. A later analysis defined each TCR beta chain by its CDR3 amino acid sequence plus V-gene family, and excluded reads lacking a unique V-gene family. A later analysis removed 592 highly shared, low-generation-probability nucleotide sequences to deal with suspected cross-contamination and a sequencing artifact. In a later analysis, a clonal expansion index for each public chain was calculated from normalized within-repertoire ranks of inferred template counts. In a later analysis, generation probabilities were computed with a VDJ recombination model fitted to out-of-frame rearrangements, and the resulting probabilities were checked against IGoR. In a later analysis, hypergeometric tests were used to score TCR-TCR, TCR-HLA and TCR-CMV co-occurrence, with a repertoire-size bias correction applied to TCR pairs. To estimate false discovery rates, a later analysis permuted the HLA or CMV assignments 20 times. In a later analysis, co-occurring TCRs were grouped using DBSCAN, and TCRdist sequence similarity was added for clustering within HLA-allele-positive subsets. Repertoires with fewer than 30,000 or more than 120,000 public chains were left out of co-occurrence clustering, as were several repertoires with anomalous nucleotide sharing. In its TCRdb copy, this immuneACCESS table keeps in-frame sequences only and misses some clones. Where compared with another copy, unresolved V genes explain less than half of these, and the others have no known cause. V and J calls and clone size follow that table, whereas D and trimming were derived from the DNA. Here the sample has roughly 200,000 clones; about 77% occur a single time. The ten largest make up less than 3.5% of the sample.

V gives up 2 bases and J gives up 3 bases, and the segment between their germline ends measures 17 bases. Taken from the germline V gene, the CDR1 and CDR2 loops are MNHEY and SVGAGI. The CDR3 contains 16 residues, cysteine and phenylalanine counted. Here the CDR3 DNA is all that survives: 48 bases in frame from base 1. Sequences were obtained from PBMCs. In this chain, TRBV6-5 is recombined with TRBJ2-7; TRBD2 is a weak D gene call, 7 bases matching. This TCR was sampled from a female donor in good health and CMV-seronegative. CDR3 sequence: CASSYGGGGGFYEQYF. The nucleotide sequence is TGTGCCAGCAGTTACGGGGGTGGCGGGGGCTTCTACGAGCAGTACTTC.